The 32 T cell receptor beta chains reported below all come from one sample, sequenced in a study of shared clonotypes between healthy human individuals. The table came from immunoSEQ multiplex PCR; TCRdb's copy has only in-frame clones and leaves some out. Here the sample spans 2.3 million or so clones, just over 90% being singletons. The material sequenced was naive CD4+ T cells from PBMCs. The subset here: CD45RA+ positively selected. These receptor sequences come from a man between 18 and 29 years old in good health. Some clones in this sample may be carry-over from other donors' samples.

The rearrangement links TRBV27 to TRBJ2-5; D gene ambiguous. V shed 4 bases and J shed 4 bases, with 7 bases lying between them. This CDR3 contains 12 residues. The germline V gene encodes CDR1 MNHEY and CDR2 SMNVEV (reference sequence). The CDR3 DNA reads TGTGCCAGCAGTTCAAAAGGAGAGACCCAGTACTTC. It specifies CASSSKGETQYF.

This clone was counted once. The chain links TRBV28 to TRBJ1-2; 7 nucleotides line up with TRBD1. V dropped 6 bases and J dropped 0; count of bases not matched to a gene: 4. Germline values: CDR1 MDHEN, CDR2 SYDVKM. The CDR3 extends over 14 amino acids. The CDR3 nucleotides read TGTGCCAGCAGAGGGACAGTCCCTAACTATGGCTACACCTTC. It is translated as CASRGTVPNYGYTF.

The chain's CDR3 is CASSYGRGLYGYTF. CDR3 DNA: TGTGCCAGCAGTTACGGCAGGGGGCTGTATGGCTACACCTTC. The chain couples TRBV6-5 to TRBJ1-2, with TRBD1 matching over 8 bases. The CDR3 length is 14 residues. The trim removed 2 bases at V and 5 bases at J, leaving 4 bases unmatched. In germline, CDR1 is MNHEY, CDR2 SVGAGI.

V is TRBV5-1 and J is TRBJ2-1; 12 bases match TRBD2. V was clipped by 6 bases and J by 7 bases; unmatched bases: 8. Per the germline V gene, CDR1 is SGHRS and CDR2 is YFSETQ. The length of the CDR3 is 15 residues. CDR3 protein: CASTRTSGMRNEQFF. CDR3 coding DNA: TGCGCCAGCACCCGGACTAGCGGGATGAGAAATGAGCAGTTCTTC.

To note about this clone: Other DNA sequences in this sample translate to the same CDR3. The chain couples TRBV29-1 to TRBJ2-5; D gene uncertain. Per germline, CDR1 SQVTM and CDR2 ANQGSEA. The ends were cut back, 4 bases at V and 5 bases at J, with 8 bases in the middle. This CDR3 is 11 amino acids long. In DNA form, the CDR3 reads TGCAGCGTTGGGGGTAGGGAGACCCAGTACTTC. Translating it yields CSVGGRETQYF.

The chain employs TRBV4-2 and TRBJ2-7, with 10 bases fitting TRBD2. The CDR3 is 16 amino acids. J was trimmed by 5 bases and V by 1 base; bases with no gene match: 8. CDR1 LGHNA and CDR2 YNFKEQ come from the germline V gene. The CDR3 is CASSQGPSGRVNEQYF. CDR3 in DNA: TGTGCCAGCAGCCAAGGGCCTAGCGGGAGAGTAAACGAGCAGTACTTC.

This chain joins TRBV28 and TRBJ2-7; 8 nucleotides line up with TRBD1. CDR3 length: 15 amino acids. Germline assignment: CDR1 MDHEN and CDR2 SYDVKM. V shed 2 bases and J 0 bases; nucleotides not matched to a gene: 3. The CDR3 DNA reads as TGTGCCAGCAGTTTAGACAGGGGATACTCCTACGAGCAGTACTTC. Amino acids: CASSLDRGYSYEQYF.

This clone was seen once. The gene calls are TRBV9 and TRBJ2-1; D unclear. Germline CDR1 is SGDLS and CDR2 is YYNGEE. Between the trimmed V and J ends, which lost 3 bases and 5 bases, there was a span of 15 bases. CDR3 size: 15 residues. The CDR3 protein is CASSDSNMDDNEQFF. For the CDR3, the DNA is TGTGCCAGCAGCGATAGCAACATGGATGACAATGAGCAGTTCTTC.

V is TRBV5-4 and J is TRBJ2-5, with no clear D. Deletions cut 4 bases from V and 5 bases from J, with 15 bases between. The CDR3 loop spans 14 amino acids. Germline loops: CDR1 SGHNT, CDR2 YYREEE (reference sequence). This chain's CDR3 is CASSGIDSPETQYF. The CDR3 region has the DNA TGTGCCAGCAGCGGAATCGACTCCCCCGAGACCCAGTACTTC.

The chain is built from TRBV5-1 and TRBJ2-7; D might be TRBD1 (6 bases). CDR1 is SGHRS and CDR2 is YFSETQ in the germline V gene. Trimming took off 0 bases at V and 2 bases at J, with 15 bases between the two ends. This CDR3 has 16 residues. This CDR3 reads CASSLGAGTRTYEQYF. The CDR3 nucleotides are TGCGCCAGCAGCTTGGGTGCCGGGACACGGACCTACGAGCAGTACTTC.

The CDR3 DNA reads TGCGCCAGCAGCGGGACTGTTGAAAAACTGTTTTTT. Protein: CASSGTVEKLFF. J is TRBJ1-4 and V is TRBV10-2, with a weak D call TRBD1 (5 bases). Germline CDR1 is WSHSY and CDR2 is SAAADI. The CDR3 length is 12 residues. Trimming took off 6 bases at V and 7 bases at J, with 9 bases between the two ends.

V is TRBV10-2 and J is TRBJ2-7, with 12 bases that match TRBD2. CDR3 length equals 15 residues. Per germline, CDR1 WSHSY and CDR2 SAAADI. V shed 6 bases, J shed 7 bases, and the junction held 10 bases outside the gene matches. The DNA of the CDR3 is TGCGCCAGCAGCTTAAGACTAGCGGGAGTCGGGGAGCAGTACTTC. It encodes CASSLRLAGVGEQYF.

V gene TRBV7-3 combines with J gene TRBJ2-4; tentatively, D is TRBD1 (6 bases). This CDR3 comprises 13 residues. Germline V CDR1 and CDR2: SGHTA, FQGTGA. Trimming took off 4 bases at V and 9 bases at J, with 13 bases between the two ends. CDR3 loop: CASSSKAGVIQYF. The CDR3 nucleotides are TGTGCCAGCAGCTCAAAGGCAGGGGTCATTCAGTACTTC.

For this clone: Other DNA sequences in this specimen translate into the identical CDR3. The rearrangement links TRBV7-9 to TRBJ2-1; 7 nucleotides agree with TRBD2. J lost 9 bases, V lost 0 bases, and 5 bases had no gene match. Germline V lookup: CDR1 SEHNR, CDR2 FQNEAQ (reference sequence). The CDR3 is 14 residues long. The CDR3 here is CASSLAGGPIEQFF. The CDR3 region has the DNA TGTGCCAGCAGCTTAGCGGGAGGGCCTATTGAGCAGTTCTTC.

This chain connects TRBV19 to TRBJ2-3, with TRBD2 identical over 12 bases. Germline V gene lookup returns CDR1 LNHDA and CDR2 SQIVND (reference sequence). The CDR3 loop spans 17 amino acids. With 3 bases clipped from V and 6 bases from J, the junction kept 10 bases outside the gene matches. CDR3 amino acids: CASSMYTTSGSSDTQYF. The CDR3, as DNA: TGTGCCAGTAGTATGTATACGACTAGCGGGAGCTCGGATACGCAGTATTTT.

This chain joins TRBV7-9 and TRBJ1-2, with D tentatively TRBD1 (5 bases). V lost 5 bases and J lost 4, with 11 bases in between. The germline V gene encodes CDR1 SEHNR and CDR2 FQNEAQ (reference sequence). CDR3 length: 13 amino acids. Here the CDR3 DNA reads TGTGCCAGCAGCCCCCGGGACGCCTATGGCTACACCTTC. This sequence encodes CASSPRDAYGYTF.

The chain joins TRBV28 to TRBJ2-3; 8 positions agree with TRBD2. Germline assignment: CDR1 MDHEN and CDR2 SYDVKM. The CDR3 extends over 15 amino acids. After removal of 6 bases from V and 1 base from J, the junction contained 6 bases not matched to a gene. This CDR3 reads CASSSSGSGTDTQYF. CDR3 nucleotides: TGTGCCAGCAGCTCAAGCGGGAGTGGCACAGATACGCAGTATTTT.

V gene TRBV2 combines with J gene TRBJ1-2; TRBD1 aligns across 8 bases. This CDR3 contains 17 residues. From germline, CDR1 is SNHLY and CDR2 FYNNEI. J gave up 4 bases and V 4 bases, and 14 bases lay outside the gene matches. The CDR3 sequence is CASSARDRPSGGYGYTF. Written as DNA, the CDR3 is TGTGCCAGCAGTGCAAGGGACAGGCCCTCCGGGGGCTATGGCTACACCTTC.

The genes are TRBV25-1 and TRBJ1-1; tentatively, D is TRBD1 (6 bases). The length of the CDR3 is 14 residues. Between the trimmed V and J ends, which lost 3 bases and 11 bases, there was a span of 19 bases. From germline, CDR1 is MGHDK and CDR2 SYGVNS. CDR3 amino acids: CASSDDRRTFRAFF. The CDR3 nucleotides read TGTGCCAGCAGTGACGACAGGAGAACGTTTAGGGCTTTCTTT.

The CDR3 here is CASSPVPSGNTGELFF. Here the CDR3 DNA reads TGTGCCAGCAGCCCAGTACCTAGCGGGAACACCGGGGAGCTGTTTTTT. The J gene is TRBJ2-2, the V gene TRBV7-7; the match to TRBD2 covers 7 bases. V shed 5 bases, J shed 1 base, and the junction held 7 bases outside the gene matches. CDR3 length equals 16 residues. Germline V gives CDR1 SSHAT, CDR2 FNYEAQ (reference sequence).

The chain recombines TRBV5-4 with TRBJ1-1; D is uncertain. CDR1 is SGHNT, CDR2 YYREEE, per germline (reference sequence). CDR3 size: 15 residues. Trimming took off 1 base at V and 0 bases at J, with 10 bases between the two ends. CDR3 sequence reads: CASSLKSGLNTEAFF. Here the CDR3 DNA reads TGTGCCAGCAGCTTGAAATCAGGACTGAACACTGAAGCTTTCTTT.

The chain uses TRBV11-2 and TRBJ2-1, with TRBD2 identical over 11 bases. The germline V gene encodes CDR1 SGHAT and CDR2 FQNNGV. V trimming: 3 bases; J trimming: 4 bases; junction bases outside the gene matches: 8. CDR3 length equals 17 residues. CDR3 in DNA: TGTGCCAGCAGCTTTTCCCCGGCTAGCGGGGGGTACAATGAGCAGTTCTTC. Protein sequence: CASSFSPASGGYNEQFF.

The V gene is TRBV7-8, the J gene TRBJ2-1; 7 nucleotides match TRBD2. There are 18 residues in the CDR3. J was trimmed by 0 bases and V by 6 bases; bases with no gene match: 14. From germline, CDR1 is SGHVS and CDR2 FQNEAQ. The DNA for the CDR3 is TGTGCCAGCAGTCCCCCGGGGCTAGCGGACATCTCCTACAATGAGCAGTTCTTC. It specifies CASSPPGLADISYNEQFF.

V is TRBV5-4 and J is TRBJ2-3; the match to TRBD2 covers 7 bases. The germline V gene encodes CDR1 SGHNT and CDR2 YYREEE (reference sequence). The CDR3 length is 14 residues. Unmatched junction bases numbered 4, after V lost 4 bases and J lost 2 bases. CDR3 sequence (DNA): TGTGCCAGCAGCACTAGCGCAGTCACAGATACGCAGTATTTT. Amino acids: CASSTSAVTDTQYF.

This sequence joins TRBV4-1 and TRBJ2-1; 7 positions agree with TRBD1. Trimming cost V 3 bases and J 8 bases; bases outside gene matches: 7. Germline CDR1 and CDR2: MGHRA and YSYEKL. The length of the CDR3 is 14 residues. This CDR3 is CASSQIRTGDEQFF. The CDR3 DNA follows: TGCGCCAGCAGCCAGATCAGGACAGGCGATGAGCAGTTCTTC.

This chain uses TRBV7-9 with TRBJ2-2; D is unclear. The CDR3 is 16 amino acids. The germline V and J ends were trimmed by 1 base and 1 base, with 10 bases remaining between them. Germline V CDR1 and CDR2: SEHNR, FQNEAQ (reference sequence). The CDR3 region has the DNA TGTGCCAGCAGCTTAGGGCGGAATGTGAACACCGGGGAGCTGTTTTTT. This sequence encodes CASSLGRNVNTGELFF.

The CDR3 bases are TGCGCCAGCAGCTTGAATCCCGCGGACAACGTCCTGACTTTC. Protein product: CASSLNPADNVLTF. The chain carries TRBV5-1 and TRBJ2-6; unclear D gene. The CDR3 covers 14 residues. Germline V CDR1 and CDR2: SGHRS, YFSETQ. V gave up 1 base and J gave up 9 bases, with 11 bases separating them.

The CDR3 loop is CASSSGQGRYGYTF. The CDR3 DNA is TGTGCCAGCAGTTCGGGACAGGGCCGCTATGGCTACACCTTC. The rearrangement links TRBV28 to TRBJ1-2; 9 nucleotides match TRBD1. This CDR3 comprises 14 residues. V trimming: 4 bases; J trimming: 4 bases; junction bases outside the gene matches: 4. Germline V gives CDR1 MDHEN, CDR2 SYDVKM.

V gene TRBV7-3 combines with J gene TRBJ2-7, with 13 positions matching TRBD2. The CDR3 totals 20 residues. CDR1 SGHTA and CDR2 FQGTGA come from the germline V gene. J lost 7 bases, V lost 1 base, and 19 bases had no gene match. CDR3 loop: CASSLKGPPGLAGIDEEQYF. The CDR3 nucleotides are TGTGCCAGCAGCTTAAAGGGACCGCCGGGACTAGCGGGAATTGATGAAGAGCAGTACTTC.

This chain joins TRBV5-1 and TRBJ1-3, with TRBD1 matching 7 bases. This CDR3 contains 14 residues. Losses at the gene ends were 7 bases for V and 2 bases for J; bases not matched to a gene: 6. Germline V gene lookup returns CDR1 SGHRS and CDR2 YFSETQ. The CDR3 DNA reads as TGCGCCAGCCAAACAGGGGTCGCTGGAAACACCATATATTTT. Protein: CASQTGVAGNTIYF.

This sequence joins TRBV5-8 and TRBJ2-1, with D perhaps matching TRBD1 or TRBD2 (7 bases each). This CDR3 region has 14 residues. CDR1 and CDR2 from the germline V gene are SGHTS and YDEGEE. V gave up 6 bases and J gave up 9 bases, with 19 bases separating them. CDR3 in DNA: TGTGCCAGCACCCGCAGGGGGAGGGAGGGTGAGCAGTTCTTC. It encodes CASTRRGREGEQFF. The full variable domain, with the rest looked up from reference TRBV5-8 and TRBJ2-1, is EAGVTQSPTHLIKTRGQQATLRCSPISGHTSVYWYQQALGLGLQFLLWYDEGEERNRGNFPPRFSGRQFPNYSSELNVNALELEDSALYLCASTRRGREGEQFFGPGTRLTVL.

The genes are TRBV9 and TRBJ2-1, with no clear D. Deletions cut 1 base from V and 4 bases from J, with 6 bases between. Germline lookup yields CDR1 SGDLS and CDR2 YYNGEE. The CDR3 sequence is 13 residues long. The CDR3 loop reads CASSVRDYNEQFF. DNA for the CDR3: TGTGCCAGCAGCGTAAGGGATTACAATGAGCAGTTCTTC. The full variable domain, with the rest looked up from reference TRBV9 and TRBJ2-1, is DSGVTQTPKHLITATGQRVTLRCSPRSGDLSVYWYQQSLDQGLQFLIQYYNGEERAKGNILERFSAQQFPDLHSELNLSSLELGDSALYFCASSVRDYNEQFFGPGTRLTVL.